One and the same sample provided the 5 T cell receptor beta chains below, sequenced in a study of T-cell reconstitution after alpha-beta-depleted transplantation in children. Findings and limits, study-wide: Among T cells one year after transplant, newly produced cells accounted for most counts and diversity.

Their cognate antigens are unknown. Preparation of the TCRbeta library involved a method that used unique molecular identifiers. MiXCR was run by TCRdb on the PCR reads, yielding one entry per CDR3 protein. The table includes a few hundred thousand distinct CDR3 sequences, almost 8% detected once. The sample in question was peripheral blood, obtained 360 days after TCRalphabeta/CD19-depleted stem cell transplant. The receptors here all came from a female patient aged 2-10 years who had a stem cell transplant for Fanconi anemia, so the T cells may come from the graft donor.

This chain joins TRBV7-2 and TRBJ2-7; 7 nucleotides align to TRBD1. After removal of 1 base from V and 3 bases from J, the junction contained 12 bases not matched to a gene. CDR1 and CDR2 (germline): SGHTA, FQGNSA. The CDR3 extends over 17 amino acids. The DNA of the CDR3 is TGTGCCAGCAGCTTAGGACGCCTGGACAGGTTTAACTACGAGCAGTACTTC. This gives the protein CASSLGRLDRFNYEQYF.

This clonotype has only a few counts. The chain employs TRBV4-2 and TRBJ2-4; D might be TRBD1 or TRBD2, each matching 5 bases. Between the trimmed V and J ends, which lost 1 base and 8 bases, there was a span of 9 bases. This CDR3 contains 13 residues. In germline, CDR1 is LGHNA, CDR2 YNFKEQ. The DNA of the CDR3 is TGTGCCAGCAGCCAAGTGAGGGGCGACATTCAGTACTTC. Amino acids: CASSQVRGDIQYF.

The chain links TRBV15 to TRBJ2-7, with a possible D match to TRBD1 (6 bases). The CDR3 contains 16 residues. The germline V gene has CDR1 LNHNV and CDR2 YYDKDF (reference sequence). Trimming pared 0 bases from V and 1 base from J, leaving 13 bases between. Here the CDR3 reads CATSREFRGFSYEQYF. The CDR3 DNA follows: TGTGCCACCAGCAGAGAATTCAGGGGATTTTCCTACGAGCAGTACTTC.

This clonotype was counted only a few times. The chain recombines TRBV20-1 with TRBJ1-3; no clear D. Trimming cost V 6 bases and J 0 bases, with 12 bases left between them. Germline values: CDR1 DFQATT, CDR2 SNEGSKA (reference sequence). The CDR3 covers 14 residues. As DNA, the CDR3 is TGCAGTGCGACCGACGGTCGCTCTGGAAACACCATATATTTT. It yields the protein CSATDGRSGNTIYF.

This clonotype occurred many times. The chain combines TRBV12-3 or TRBV12-4 with TRBJ2-1; TRBD2 matches at 8 bases. CDR3 length equals 18 residues. Unmatched junction bases numbered 10, after V lost 3 bases and J lost 0 bases. The CDR3 reads CASSFRAGVLSSYNEQFF. Written as DNA, the CDR3 is TGTGCCAGCAGTTTCCGAGCGGGGGTCTTAAGCTCCTACAATGAGCAGTTCTTC.